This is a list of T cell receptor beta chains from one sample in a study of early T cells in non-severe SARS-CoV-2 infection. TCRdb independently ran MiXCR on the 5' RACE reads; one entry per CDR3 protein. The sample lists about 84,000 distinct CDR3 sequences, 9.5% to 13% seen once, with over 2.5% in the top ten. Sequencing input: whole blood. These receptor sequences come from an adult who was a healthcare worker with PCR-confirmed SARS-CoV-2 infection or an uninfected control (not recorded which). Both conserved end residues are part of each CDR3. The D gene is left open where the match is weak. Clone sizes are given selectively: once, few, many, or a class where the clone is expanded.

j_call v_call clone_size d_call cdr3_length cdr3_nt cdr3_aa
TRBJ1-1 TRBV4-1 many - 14 TGCGCCAGCAACAAGGGGGACTCGAACACTGAAGCTTTCTTT CASNKGDSNTEAFF
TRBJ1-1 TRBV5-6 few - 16 TGTGCCAGCAGCTTTCGTCAGGGGCGACGGGTAACTGAAGCTTTCTTT CASSFRQGRRVTEAFF
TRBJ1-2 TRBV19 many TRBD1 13 TGTGCCAGTAGACCAGGGGGGGCCTATGGCTACACCTTC CASRPGGAYGYTF
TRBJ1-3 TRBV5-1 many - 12 TGCGCCAGCAGCTTGGACGGAAACACCATATATTTT CASSLDGNTIYF
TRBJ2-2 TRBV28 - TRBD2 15 TGTGCCAGCAGGGCCGGGGGGGCATACACCGGGGAGCTGTTTTTT CASRAGGAYTGELFF
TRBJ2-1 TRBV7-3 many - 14 TGTGCCAGCTCCCGCGGGGACTCATATCAAGAGCAGTTCTTC CASSRGDSYQEQFF
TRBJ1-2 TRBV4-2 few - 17 TGTGCCAGCAGCCAAGCTCCTAGGGGGAGTCGGTTCTATGGCTACACCTTC CASSQAPRGSRFYGYTF
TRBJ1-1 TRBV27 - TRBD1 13 TGTGCCAGCAGACACAGGGGTCTCACTGAAGCTTTCTTT CASRHRGLTEAFF
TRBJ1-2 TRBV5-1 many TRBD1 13 TGCGCCAGCAGCCAGACAGGGAACTATGGCTACACCTTC CASSQTGNYGYTF
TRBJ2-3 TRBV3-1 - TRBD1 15 TGTGCCAGCAGCCGTCGGGACAGGGATGGAGATACGCAGTATTTT CASSRRDRDGDTQYF
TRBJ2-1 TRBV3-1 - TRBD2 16 TGTGCCAGCAGCCCCTGGACTAGCGGGAGGGTCAATGAGCAGTTCTTC CASSPWTSGRVNEQFF
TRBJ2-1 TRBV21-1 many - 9 TGTGCCAGCAGCGCCCAGCAGTTCTTC CASSAQQFF
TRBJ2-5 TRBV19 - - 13 TGTGCCAGTAGTATTGGGACACAAGAGACCCAGTACTTC CASSIGTQETQYF
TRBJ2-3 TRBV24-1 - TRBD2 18 TGTGCCACCAGTGAGCTAGGACTAGCGGGAGAAAGCACAGATACGCAGTATTTT CATSELGLAGESTDTQYF
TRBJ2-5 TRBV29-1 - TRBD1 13 TGCAGCGTTGACACAGGGGGGACGGAGACCCAGTACTTC CSVDTGGTETQYF
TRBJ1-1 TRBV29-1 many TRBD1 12 TGCAGCGTTCTGACAGGGGGCACTGAAGCTTTCTTT CSVLTGGTEAFF
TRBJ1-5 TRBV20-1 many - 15 TGCAGTGCTAGAGCTGGCGGGGGTGGCAATCAGCCCCAGCATTTT CSARAGGGGNQPQHF
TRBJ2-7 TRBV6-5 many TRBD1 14 TGTGCCAGCAGGATGGGACAGGGGTCCTACGAGCAGTACTTC CASRMGQGSYEQYF
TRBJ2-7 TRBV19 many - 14 TGTGCCAGTAGTATAGTCGGGGGGCGCAACGAGCAGTACTTC CASSIVGGRNEQYF
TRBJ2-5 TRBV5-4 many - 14 TGTGCCAGCAGGACCGTATTTGATCAAGAGACCCAGTACTTC CASRTVFDQETQYF
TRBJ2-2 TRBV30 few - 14 TGTGCCTGGAGAGGGGCGAGACTCGCCGGGGAGCTGTTTTTT CAWRGARLAGELFF
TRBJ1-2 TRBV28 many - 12 TGTGCCAGCAGTTCAAGCTTCTATGGCTACACCTTC CASSSSFYGYTF
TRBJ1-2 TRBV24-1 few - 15 TGTGCCACCAGTGATTTGCGAGGGAGTTCCTATGGCTACACCTTC CATSDLRGSSYGYTF
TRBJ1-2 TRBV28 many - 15 TGTGCCAGCAGTTTGGGGCAGGGGTCCAACTATGGCTACACCTTC CASSLGQGSNYGYTF
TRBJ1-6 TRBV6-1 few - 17 TGTGCCAGCAGCCCTCTGGGGGAAAGCTCCTATAATTCACCCCTCCACTTT CASSPLGESSYNSPLHF
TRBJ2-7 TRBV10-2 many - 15 TGCGCCAGCAGTCCTGAGGGACTTCCCGTGTACGAGCAGTACTTC CASSPEGLPVYEQYF
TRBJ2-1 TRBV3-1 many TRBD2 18 TGTGCCAGCAGCCCAGGGACTAGCGGACCAAGCTCCTACAATGAGCAGTTCTTC CASSPGTSGPSSYNEQFF
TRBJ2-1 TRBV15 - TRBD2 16 TGTGCCACCAGCAGAGGACTAGCGGGGACTACAAATGAGCAGTTCTTC CATSRGLAGTTNEQFF
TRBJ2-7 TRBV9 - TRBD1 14 TGTGCCAGCAGCGTGGGACAGGGGGCTTACGAGCAGTACTTC CASSVGQGAYEQYF
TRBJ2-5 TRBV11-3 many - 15 TGTGCCAGCAGCCCATACGGACGGCTTTCAGAGACCCAGTACTTC CASSPYGRLSETQYF
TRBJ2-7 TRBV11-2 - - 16 TGTGCCAGCACCCTAGGGGCTAGCGCCAGCTTGTACGAGCAGTACTTC CASTLGASASLYEQYF